A single sample is the source of the 15 T cell receptor beta chains below, sequenced in a study of human T cells and chemical hapten exposure. Unfractionated whole blood was the source from which total RNA was extracted. TCRdb reanalysed the 5' RACE reads using MiXCR and keeps one entry per CDR3 protein. The sample consists of some 150,000 distinct CDR3 sequences, 4.1% of them appearing once. The receptors derive from a female donor in good health.

This clonotype was recorded at least ten times. The V call is TRBV7-6, the J call TRBJ1-1; D call uncertain. Trimming took 2 bases from V and 1 from J, leaving 11 bases between them. From germline, CDR1 is SGHVS and CDR2 FNYEAQ. This CDR3 comprises 15 residues. The CDR3 nucleotides read TGTGCCAGCAGCTTATTCCTGACCGAGAACACTGAAGCTTTCTTT. This codes for CASSLFLTENTEAFF.

This clonotype was seen only a few times. This chain uses TRBV5-6 with TRBJ1-1, with 7 nucleotides matching TRBD1. The V gene end was trimmed by 4 bases and the J gene end by 4 bases; junction bases not matched to a gene: 7. Germline CDR1 SGHDT, CDR2 YYEEEE. The CDR3 spans 14 residues. The CDR3 sequence: CASSRPTGLTEAFF. CDR3 coding DNA: TGTGCCAGCAGCCGGCCGACAGGGCTCACTGAAGCTTTCTTT.

This chain connects TRBV5-1 to TRBJ1-1; D remains unclear. CDR1 is SGHRS and CDR2 is YFSETQ in the germline V gene. The CDR3 has 14 residues. Trimming left V 1 base short and J 4 bases short, with 11 bases between. The CDR3 DNA is TGCGCCAGCAGCTTGAACAGTTGTCGCACTGAAGCTTTCTTT. Encoded protein: CASSLNSCRTEAFF.

Ten or more counts support this clonotype. The rearrangement uses TRBV20-1 and TRBJ2-5; TRBD2 matches 13 bases. The length of the CDR3 is 17 residues. Germline CDR1 and CDR2: DFQATT and SNEGSKA (reference sequence). Losses at the gene ends were 6 bases for V and 2 bases for J; bases not matched to a gene: 12. This chain's CDR3 is CSAEMGLAGNVQETQYF. CDR3 nucleotide sequence: TGCAGTGCGGAAATGGGACTAGCGGGGAACGTTCAAGAGACCCAGTACTTC.

V and J are TRBV18 and TRBJ1-2, with 8 bases matching TRBD1. Unmatched junction bases numbered 5, after V lost 2 bases and J lost 3 bases. Germline V gene data show CDR1 as KGHSH and CDR2 as LQKENI. This CDR3 is built from 15 residues. This CDR3 reads CASSPTQGAYYGYTF. CDR3 bases: TGTGCCAGCTCACCAACGCAGGGGGCATACTATGGCTACACCTTC.

This clonotype was seen repeatedly, ten times or more. The chain combines TRBV4-3 with TRBJ1-2; TRBD1 agrees at 7 bases. CDR3 length equals 16 residues. Germline values: CDR1 LGHNA, CDR2 YSLEER. V trimming: 4 bases; J trimming: 0 bases; junction bases outside the gene matches: 8. The CDR3 nucleotides are TGCGCCAGCAGCCTGAGAGGGGGCGCAGCTAACTATGGCTACACCTTC. It specifies CASSLRGGAANYGYTF.

This clonotype was picked up many times. The rearrangement links TRBV7-2 to TRBJ1-3; 8 nucleotides align to TRBD1. The CDR3 covers 16 residues. V shed 5 bases, J shed 0 bases, and the junction held 6 bases outside the gene matches. Germline loops: CDR1 SGHTA, CDR2 FQGNSA. DNA of the CDR3: TGTGCCAGCAGCATGGGACAGGCCTACTCTGGAAACACCATATATTTT. This encodes CASSMGQAYSGNTIYF.

Many counts were recorded for this clonotype. The V call is TRBV5-4, the J call TRBJ1-1; D is possibly TRBD1 (5 bases). V dropped 0 bases and J dropped 0 bases, with 9 bases sitting between them. The CDR3 is 15 amino acids. Germline CDR1 is SGHNT and CDR2 is YYREEE (reference sequence). The CDR3 DNA follows: TGTGCCAGCAGCTTGGCCACAGGCCTGAACACTGAAGCTTTCTTT. Translating gives CASSLATGLNTEAFF.

Here the CDR3 DNA reads TGTGCCAGCAGTCCCTCCGGCGGGACAGGGACTGAAGCTTTCTTT. The encoded protein is CASSPSGGTGTEAFF. This chain links TRBV11-1 with TRBJ1-1, with 9 bases identical to TRBD1. V was pared by 6 bases and J by 5 bases, with 10 bases of the junction left unmatched. The germline V gene has CDR1 SGHAT and CDR2 FQDESV (reference sequence). The CDR3 has 15 residues.

This clonotype occurred many times. V and J are TRBV20-1 and TRBJ1-1, with a possible D match to TRBD1 (6 bases). The CDR3 is 13 residues long. Germline assignment: CDR1 DFQATT and CDR2 SNEGSKA (reference sequence). V was clipped by 3 bases and J by 4 bases, with 12 bases between them. In nucleotides, the CDR3 is TGCAGTGCTAGGTGGGGGGGGGCCACTGAAGCTTTCTTT. This translates into CSARWGGATEAFF.

This clonotype has a count of ten or more. The V gene is TRBV6-5, the J gene TRBJ2-7, with 12 bases identical to TRBD1. The CDR3 has 14 amino acids. Germline V lookup: CDR1 MNHEY, CDR2 SVGAGI. V gave up 6 bases and J gave up 3 bases; unmatched junction bases: 3. CDR3 sequence: CASSRDRGLYEQYF. CDR3 nucleotide sequence: TGTGCCAGCAGCCGGGACAGGGGGCTCTACGAGCAGTACTTC.

There are many counts of this clonotype. This sequence joins TRBV28 and TRBJ2-7, with D perhaps TRBD1 (6 bases). V was clipped by 3 bases and J by 3 bases, with 15 bases between them. The CDR3 sequence is 15 residues long. Germline CDR1 MDHEN, CDR2 SYDVKM. CDR3 protein: CASSLPGTHSYEQYF. The CDR3 coding sequence is TGTGCCAGCAGTTTGCCCGGGACACACAGCTACGAGCAGTACTTC.

This clonotype has at least ten counts. The genes are TRBV18 and TRBJ1-3; D ambiguous. V was pared by 3 bases and J by 0 bases, with 12 bases between. The CDR3 is 16 residues long. Germline V CDR1 and CDR2: KGHSH, LQKENI. CDR3 bases: TGTGCCAGCTCACCTGCTGCAGGTGTCTCTGGAAACACCATATATTTT. Protein product: CASSPAAGVSGNTIYF.

This clonotype has ten or more counts. The V call is TRBV6-5, the J call TRBJ2-6; D not certain. The germline gives CDR1 MNHEY, CDR2 SVGAGI. V was trimmed by 2 bases and J by 2 bases, leaving 7 bases between them. The CDR3 totals 15 residues. The CDR3 DNA reads TGTGCCAGCAGTTACGGTTCAGCTGGGGCCAACGTCCTGACTTTC. Its protein product is CASSYGSAGANVLTF.

This clonotype was observed many times. The chain employs TRBV7-2 and TRBJ1-5, with no clear D. Germline-derived CDR1 and CDR2 are SGHTA and FQGNSA. CDR3 size: 13 residues. Trimming took 5 bases from V and 9 from J, leaving 14 bases between them. CDR3 coding DNA: TGTGCCAGCAGCATCTCTCCCGTTCGGCCCCAGCATTTT. It is translated as CASSISPVRPQHF.